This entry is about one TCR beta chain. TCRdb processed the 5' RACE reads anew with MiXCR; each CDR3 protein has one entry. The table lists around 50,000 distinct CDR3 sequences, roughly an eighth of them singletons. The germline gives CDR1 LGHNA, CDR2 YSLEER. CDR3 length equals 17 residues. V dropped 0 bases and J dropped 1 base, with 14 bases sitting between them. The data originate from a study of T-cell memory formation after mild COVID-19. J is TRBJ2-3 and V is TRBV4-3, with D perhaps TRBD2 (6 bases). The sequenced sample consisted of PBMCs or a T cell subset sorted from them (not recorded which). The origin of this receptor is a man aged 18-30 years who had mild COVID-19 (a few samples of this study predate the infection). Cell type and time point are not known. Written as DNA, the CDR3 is TGCGCCAGCAGCCAAGACTTACCTGGAGGGGGCACAGATACGCAGTATTTT. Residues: CASSQDLPGGGTDTQYF.